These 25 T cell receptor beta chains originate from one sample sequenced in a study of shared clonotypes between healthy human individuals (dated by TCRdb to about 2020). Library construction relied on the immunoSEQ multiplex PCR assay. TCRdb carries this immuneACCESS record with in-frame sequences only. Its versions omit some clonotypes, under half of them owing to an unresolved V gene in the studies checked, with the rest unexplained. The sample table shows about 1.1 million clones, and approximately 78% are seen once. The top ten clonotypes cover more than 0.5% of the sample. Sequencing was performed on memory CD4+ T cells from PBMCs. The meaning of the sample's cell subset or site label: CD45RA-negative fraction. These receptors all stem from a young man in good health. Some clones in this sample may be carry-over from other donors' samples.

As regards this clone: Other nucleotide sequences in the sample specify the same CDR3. The CDR3: CASRRDNQPQHF. The CDR3 bases are TGTGCCAGCCGACGGGACAATCAGCCCCAGCATTTT. The V and J genes are TRBV2 and TRBJ1-5; D uncertain. The CDR3 spans 12 residues. Trimming cost V 8 bases and J 3 bases, with 8 bases left between them. Germline V gene lookup returns CDR1 SNHLY and CDR2 FYNNEI. Full variable domain (outside the CDR3, taken from reference TRBV2 and TRBJ1-5): EPEVTQTPSHQVTQMGQEVILRCVPISNHLYFYWYRQILGQKVEFLVSFYNNEISEKSEIFDDQFSVERPDGSNFTLKIRSTKLEDSAMYFCASRRDNQPQHFGDGTRLSIL.

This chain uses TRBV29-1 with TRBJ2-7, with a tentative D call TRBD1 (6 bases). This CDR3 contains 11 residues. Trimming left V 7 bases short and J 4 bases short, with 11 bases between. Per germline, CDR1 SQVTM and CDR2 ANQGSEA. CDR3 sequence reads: CSASDRYEQYF. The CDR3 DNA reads TGCAGCGCCTCCGACAGGTACGAGCAGTACTTC.

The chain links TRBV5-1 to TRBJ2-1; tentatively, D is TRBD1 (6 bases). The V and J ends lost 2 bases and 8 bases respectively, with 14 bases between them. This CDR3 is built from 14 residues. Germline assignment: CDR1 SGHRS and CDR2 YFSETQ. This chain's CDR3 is CASSLQPTGYEQFF. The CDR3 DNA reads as TGCGCCAGCAGCTTACAACCTACAGGGTATGAGCAGTTCTTC.

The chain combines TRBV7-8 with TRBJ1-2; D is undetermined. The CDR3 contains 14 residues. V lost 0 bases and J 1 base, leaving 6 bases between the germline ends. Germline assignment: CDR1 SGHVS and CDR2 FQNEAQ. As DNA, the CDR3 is TGTGCCAGCAGCTTAGCATTAAATAACTATGGCTACACCTTC. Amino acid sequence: CASSLALNNYGYTF. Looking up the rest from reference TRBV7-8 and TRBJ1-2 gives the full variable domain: GAGVSQSPRYKVAKRGQDVALRCDPISGHVSLFWYQQALGQGPEFLTYFQNEAQLDKSGLPSDRFFAERPEGSVSTLKIQRTQQEDSAVYLCASSLALNNYGYTFGSGTRLTVV.

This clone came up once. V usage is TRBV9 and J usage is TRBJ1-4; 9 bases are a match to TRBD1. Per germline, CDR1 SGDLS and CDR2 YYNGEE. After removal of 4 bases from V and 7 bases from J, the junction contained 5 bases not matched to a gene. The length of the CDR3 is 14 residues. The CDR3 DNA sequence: TGTGCCAGCAGCAAGGGACAGGGAAGTGAAAAACTGTTTTTT. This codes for CASSKGQGSEKLFF. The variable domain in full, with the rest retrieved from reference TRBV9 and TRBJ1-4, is DSGVTQTPKHLITATGQRVTLRCSPRSGDLSVYWYQQSLDQGLQFLIQYYNGEERAKGNILERFSAQQFPDLHSELNLSSLELGDSALYFCASSKGQGSEKLFFGSGTQLSVL.

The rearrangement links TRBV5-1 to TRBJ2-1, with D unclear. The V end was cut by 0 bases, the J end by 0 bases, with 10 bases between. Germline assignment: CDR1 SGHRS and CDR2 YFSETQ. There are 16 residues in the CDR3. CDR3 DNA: TGCGCCAGCAGCTTGGCTGGCAGGAGCTCCTACAATGAGCAGTTCTTC. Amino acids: CASSLAGRSSYNEQFF.

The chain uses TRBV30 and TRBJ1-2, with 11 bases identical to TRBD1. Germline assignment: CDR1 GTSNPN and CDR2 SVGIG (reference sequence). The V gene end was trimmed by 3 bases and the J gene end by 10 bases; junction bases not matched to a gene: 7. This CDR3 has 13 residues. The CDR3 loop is CAWSRSGQGDYTF. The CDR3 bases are TGTGCCTGGAGCCGATCGGGACAGGGGGACTACACCTTC.

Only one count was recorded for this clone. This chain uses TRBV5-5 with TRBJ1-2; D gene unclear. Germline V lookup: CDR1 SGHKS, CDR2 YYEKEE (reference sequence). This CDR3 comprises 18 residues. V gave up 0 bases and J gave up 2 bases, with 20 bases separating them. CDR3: CASSLASIRDTPNYGYTF. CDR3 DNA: TGTGCCAGCAGCTTGGCTTCCATCCGAGACACCCCAAACTATGGCTACACCTTC.

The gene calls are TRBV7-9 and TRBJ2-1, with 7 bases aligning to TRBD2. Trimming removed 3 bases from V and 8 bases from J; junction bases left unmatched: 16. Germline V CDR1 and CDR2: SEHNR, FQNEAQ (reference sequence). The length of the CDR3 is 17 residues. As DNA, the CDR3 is TGTGCCAGCAGCTTTAACCCAAGAACTAGCGCGGACGATGAGCAGTTCTTC. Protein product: CASSFNPRTSADDEQFF.

Written as DNA, the CDR3 is TGTGCCTGGAGTGATTATGGCCCAGATACGCAGTATTTT. Encoded protein: CAWSDYGPDTQYF. The V and J genes are TRBV30 and TRBJ2-3; D unresolved. Germline V lookup: CDR1 GTSNPN, CDR2 SVGIG (reference sequence). This CDR3 spans 13 amino acids. Trimming took 1 base from V and 4 from J, leaving 9 bases between them.

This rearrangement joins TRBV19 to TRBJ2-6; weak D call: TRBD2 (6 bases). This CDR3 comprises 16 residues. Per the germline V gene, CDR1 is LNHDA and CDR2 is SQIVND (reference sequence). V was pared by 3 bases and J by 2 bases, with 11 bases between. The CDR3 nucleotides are TGTGCCAGTAGTATTGGGGAGGCAGCTGGGGCCAACGTCCTGACTTTC. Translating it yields CASSIGEAAGANVLTF.

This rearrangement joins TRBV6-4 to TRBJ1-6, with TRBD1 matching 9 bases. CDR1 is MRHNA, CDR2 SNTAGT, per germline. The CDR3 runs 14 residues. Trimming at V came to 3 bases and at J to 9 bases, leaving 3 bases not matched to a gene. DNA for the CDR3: TGTGCCAGCAGTGAGGGACAGGGTGGTTCACCCCTCCACTTT. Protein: CASSEGQGGSPLHF.

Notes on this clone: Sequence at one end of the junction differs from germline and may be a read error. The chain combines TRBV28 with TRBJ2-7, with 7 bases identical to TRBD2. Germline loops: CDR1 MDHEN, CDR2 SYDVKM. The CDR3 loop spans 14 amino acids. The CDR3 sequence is CASSLVGEFREGVF. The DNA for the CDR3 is TGTGCCAGCAGTTTGGTGGGGGAGTTCAGGGAGGGAGTATTC.

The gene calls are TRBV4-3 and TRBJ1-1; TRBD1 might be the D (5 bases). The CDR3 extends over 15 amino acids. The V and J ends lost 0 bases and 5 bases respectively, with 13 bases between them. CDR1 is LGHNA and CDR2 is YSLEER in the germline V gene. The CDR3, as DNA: TGCGCCAGCAGCCAAGATTGGGCAGGGCAAACTGAAGCTTTCTTT. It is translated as CASSQDWAGQTEAFF.

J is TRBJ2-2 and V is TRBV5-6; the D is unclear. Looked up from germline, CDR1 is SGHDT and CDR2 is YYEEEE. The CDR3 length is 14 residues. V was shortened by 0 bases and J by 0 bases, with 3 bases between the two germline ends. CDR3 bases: TGTGCCAGCAGCTTGGGGGCGAACACCGGGGAGCTGTTTTTT. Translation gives CASSLGANTGELFF.

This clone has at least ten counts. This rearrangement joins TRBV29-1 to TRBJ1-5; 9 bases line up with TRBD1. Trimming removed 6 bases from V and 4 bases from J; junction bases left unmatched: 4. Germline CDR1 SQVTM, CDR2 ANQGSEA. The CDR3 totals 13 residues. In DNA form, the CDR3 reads TGCAGCGTGGGACAGGGCACTAATCAGCCCCAGCATTTT. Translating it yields CSVGQGTNQPQHF.

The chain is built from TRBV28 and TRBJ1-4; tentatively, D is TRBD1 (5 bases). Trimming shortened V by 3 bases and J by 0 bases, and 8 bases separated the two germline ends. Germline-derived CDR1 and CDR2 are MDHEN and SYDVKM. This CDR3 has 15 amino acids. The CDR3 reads CASSFRGATNEKLFF. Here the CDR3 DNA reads TGTGCCAGCAGTTTCCGAGGGGCAACTAATGAAAAACTGTTTTTT.

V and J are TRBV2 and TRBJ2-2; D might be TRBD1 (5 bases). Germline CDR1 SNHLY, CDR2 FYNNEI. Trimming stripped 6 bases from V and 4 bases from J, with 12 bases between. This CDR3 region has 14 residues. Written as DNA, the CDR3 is TGTGCCAGCAGGATGGGGCAGAGCACCGGGGAGCTGTTTTTT. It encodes CASRMGQSTGELFF. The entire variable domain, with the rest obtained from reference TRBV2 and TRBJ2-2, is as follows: EPEVTQTPSHQVTQMGQEVILRCVPISNHLYFYWYRQILGQKVEFLVSFYNNEISEKSEIFDDQFSVERPDGSNFTLKIRSTKLEDSAMYFCASRMGQSTGELFFGEGSRLTVL.

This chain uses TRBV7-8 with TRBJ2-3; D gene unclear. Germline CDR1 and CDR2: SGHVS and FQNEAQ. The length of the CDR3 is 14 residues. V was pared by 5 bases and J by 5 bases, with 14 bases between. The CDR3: CASSLRPLIDTQYF. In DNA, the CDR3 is TGTGCCAGCAGCCTAAGGCCCCTCATAGATACGCAGTATTTT.

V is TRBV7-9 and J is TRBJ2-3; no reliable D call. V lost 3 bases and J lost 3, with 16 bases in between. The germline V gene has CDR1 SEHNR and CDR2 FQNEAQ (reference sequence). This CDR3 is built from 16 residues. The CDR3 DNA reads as TGTGCCAGCAGCTTTGGGAATGTCTGGTCTACAGATACGCAGTATTTT. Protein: CASSFGNVWSTDTQYF.

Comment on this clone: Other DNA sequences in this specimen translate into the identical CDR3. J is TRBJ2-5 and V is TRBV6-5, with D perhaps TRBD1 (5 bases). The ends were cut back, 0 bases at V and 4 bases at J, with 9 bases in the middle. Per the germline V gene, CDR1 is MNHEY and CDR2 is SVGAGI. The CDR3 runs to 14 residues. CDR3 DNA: TGTGCCAGCAGTTACTCGTGGGGCGGAGAGACCCAGTACTTC. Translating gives CASSYSWGGETQYF.

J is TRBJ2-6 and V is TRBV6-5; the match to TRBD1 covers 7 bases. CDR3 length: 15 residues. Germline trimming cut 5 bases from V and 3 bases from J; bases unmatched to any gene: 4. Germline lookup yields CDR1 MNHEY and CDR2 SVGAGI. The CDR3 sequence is CASSRTGIGANVLTF. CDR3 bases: TGTGCCAGCAGTAGGACAGGTATTGGGGCCAACGTCCTGACTTTC.

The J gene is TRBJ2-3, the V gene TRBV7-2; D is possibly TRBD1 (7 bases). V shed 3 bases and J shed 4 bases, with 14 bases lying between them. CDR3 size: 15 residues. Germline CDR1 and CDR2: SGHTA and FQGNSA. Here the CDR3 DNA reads TGTGCCAGCAGCTTTCGACAGGGAGGTCCAGATACGCAGTATTTT. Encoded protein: CASSFRQGGPDTQYF.

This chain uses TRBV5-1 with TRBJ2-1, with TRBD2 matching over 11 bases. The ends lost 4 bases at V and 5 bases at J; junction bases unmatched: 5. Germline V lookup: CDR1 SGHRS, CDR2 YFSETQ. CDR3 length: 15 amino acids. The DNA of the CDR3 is TGCGCCAGCAGCGAACCGGGACTAGCGGACAATGAGCAGTTCTTC. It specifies CASSEPGLADNEQFF.

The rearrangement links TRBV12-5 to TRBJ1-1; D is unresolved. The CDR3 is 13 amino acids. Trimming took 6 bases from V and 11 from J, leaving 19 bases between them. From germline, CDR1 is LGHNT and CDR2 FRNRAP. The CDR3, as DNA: TGTGCTAGTGGCCCGCCGGGGAAAGGGAGGGCTTTCTTT. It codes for CASGPPGKGRAFF.